This T cell receptor (beta chain) was captured by sequencing in a study of blood T cell repertoires in COVID-19. About the study: The samples span acute and convalescent COVID-19 from the United States, Italy and Spain. The analysed material was cDNA or gDNA that came from T cells, B-cell-depleted T cells, or PBMCs.

Authors' processing steps: Quantification of nucleated cells was approximated via reference gene primer amplification. Produced via immunoSEQ multiplex PCR; TCRdb's table is partial and in-frame only. V, J and clone size were drawn from that table, and D and trimming were deduced from the DNA. The repertoire consists of roughly 240,000 clones, with about 80% occurring once and the leading ten covering 1.9%. CDR1 is MGHRA, CDR2 YSYEKL, per germline. The trim removed 3 bases at V and 3 bases at J, leaving 8 bases unmatched. The CDR3 contains 16 residues. The chain links TRBV4-1 to TRBJ2-7; 10 nucleotides align to TRBD1. The TCR sequence derives from a woman aged 80 or older with acute or convalescent COVID-19. The sample comprised peripheral blood. CDR3 DNA sequence: TGCGCCAGCAGCCAGGCTCCGGGACAGGGGATCTACGAGCAGTACTTC. Its translation: CASSQAPGQGIYEQYF.